This entry lists 20 T cell receptor beta chains sequenced from one sample in a study of T cell changes during pregnancy in multiple sclerosis (dated 2019 in TCRdb). Receptors were amplified or captured by the immunoSEQ multiplex PCR assay. The clones in this table, taken by TCRdb from immuneACCESS, are in-frame only. Not every clone is retained; where verified, under half of the shortfall comes from an unresolved V gene, and the cause of the rest is unknown. For this sample the table gives 20,000 to 25,000 clones, of which about 83% were detected only once. 7.5% to 8% of the sample rests with the top ten. Material: CD8+ T cells from peripheral blood mononuclear cells, obtained before pregnancy. Receptors originate from a female donor with multiple sclerosis, enrolled in a pregnancy study.

The chain couples TRBV7-9 to TRBJ2-7; D may be TRBD2 (5 bases). Germline assignment: CDR1 SEHNR and CDR2 FQNEAQ (reference sequence). The CDR3 contains 14 residues. The germline V and J ends were trimmed by 2 bases and 5 bases, with 13 bases remaining between them. DNA of the CDR3: TGTGCCAGCAGCTTATCCGATAGCGTCAACGAGCAGTACTTC. Its protein is CASSLSDSVNEQYF.

The chain joins TRBV6-5 to TRBJ2-5, with 12 bases matching TRBD2. In germline, CDR1 is MNHEY, CDR2 SVGAGI. The CDR3 is 15 amino acids. V lost 2 bases, J lost 5 bases, and 3 bases stayed unmatched. For the CDR3, the DNA is TGTGCCAGCAGTTACAGCGGGACTAGCGGGGAGACCCAGTACTTC. Its protein product is CASSYSGTSGETQYF.

The chain carries TRBV7-9 and TRBJ1-2; D possibly corresponds to TRBD1 (5 bases). The CDR3 loop spans 14 amino acids. Germline CDR1 and CDR2: SEHNR and FQNEAQ (reference sequence). Trimming took 1 base from V and 1 from J, leaving 7 bases between them. The CDR3 nucleotides are TGTGCCAGCAGCTTAGGGGGGGTTAACTATGGCTACACCTTC. Protein sequence: CASSLGGVNYGYTF.

This clone was detected only once. The chain carries TRBV12-5 and TRBJ1-5; D might be TRBD1 (6 bases). V was trimmed by 4 bases and J by 7 bases, leaving 20 bases between them. The CDR3 spans 16 residues. The germline V gene has CDR1 LGHNT and CDR2 FRNRAP. The CDR3 nucleotides read TGTGCTAGTGGTTCCTCCCCCCTCACAGGGAAACAGCCCCAGCATTTT. Translation: CASGSSPLTGKQPQHF.

The chain is built from TRBV28 and TRBJ2-7, with 12 bases that match TRBD1. This CDR3 has 15 residues. J gave up 3 bases and V 2 bases, and 2 bases lay outside the gene matches. Germline CDR1 reads MDHEN; CDR2 reads SYDVKM. In DNA, the CDR3 is TGTGCCAGCAGTTTAGGGACAGGGGGCATCTACGAGCAGTACTTC. Translated, it gives CASSLGTGGIYEQYF. Filled out from reference TRBV28 and TRBJ2-7, the complete variable domain reads DVKVTQSSRYLVKRTGEKVFLECVQDMDHENMFWYRQDPGLGLRLIYFSYDVKMKEKGDIPEGYSVSREKKERFSLILESASTNQTSMYLCASSLGTGGIYEQYFGPGTRLTVT.

Sample share makes this clone medium-sized (0.01 to 0.1%). The gene calls are TRBV6-1 and TRBJ2-3; TRBD1 matches at 7 bases. The germline V gene encodes CDR1 MNHNS and CDR2 SASEGT. The CDR3 has 14 amino acids. V was pared by 9 bases and J by 0 bases, with 6 bases of the junction left unmatched. This CDR3 reads CASAGTASTDTQYF. In DNA form, the CDR3 reads TGTGCCAGTGCCGGGACAGCCAGCACAGATACGCAGTATTTT.

The chain carries TRBV6-4 and TRBJ2-2; TRBD2 matches at 8 bases. The junction had 3 bases not matched to a gene; V was cut back by 0 bases and J by 0 bases. The CDR3 consists of 17 residues. CDR1 and CDR2 (germline): MRHNA, SNTAGT. CDR3 bases: TGTGCCAGCAGTGACTCCCGGGAGGGGGCGAACACCGGGGAGCTGTTTTTT. Translated, it gives CASSDSREGANTGELFF.

The J gene is TRBJ2-7, the V gene TRBV19; 7 positions agree with TRBD1. V was pared by 10 bases and J by 2 bases, with 5 bases of the junction left unmatched. The germline V gene encodes CDR1 LNHDA and CDR2 SQIVND (reference sequence). This CDR3 is built from 12 residues. CDR3: CATRDSPYEQYF. DNA for the CDR3: TGTGCCACCAGGGACAGCCCCTACGAGCAGTACTTC. The full variable domain, rest sourced from reference TRBV19 and TRBJ2-7, is DGGITQSPKYLFRKEGQNVTLSCEQNLNHDAMYWYRQDPGQGLRLIYYSQIVNDFQKGDIAEGYSVSREKKESFPLTVTSAQKNPTAFYLCATRDSPYEQYFGPGTRLTVT.

The genes are TRBV5-1 and TRBJ2-1; 7 bases align to TRBD1. CDR1 and CDR2 from the germline V gene are SGHRS and YFSETQ. Unmatched junction bases numbered 4, after V lost 2 bases and J lost 2 bases. The CDR3 is made up of 15 amino acids. CDR3 DNA sequence: TGCGCCAGCAGCTTCCACAGGGGCACCTACAATGAGCAGTTCTTC. It codes for CASSFHRGTYNEQFF.

Only a few counts were recorded for this clone. The rearrangement uses TRBV14 and TRBJ2-7; TRBD1 matches at 8 bases. Trimming took 3 bases from V and 6 from J; bases not matched to a gene: 4. This CDR3 spans 13 amino acids. Per germline, CDR1 SGHDN and CDR2 FVKESK. The chain's CDR3 is CASSQQTGVEQYF. The CDR3 nucleotides read TGTGCCAGCAGCCAGCAGACAGGGGTCGAGCAGTACTTC.

The chain uses TRBV7-2 and TRBJ1-2; 10 bases match TRBD1. Germline trimming cut 3 bases from V and 8 bases from J; bases unmatched to any gene: 9. This CDR3 region has 15 residues. The germline gives CDR1 SGHTA, CDR2 FQGNSA. CDR3 coding DNA: TGTGCCAGCAGCTTCCCCCCGGACAGGGGGGTAGGCTACACCTTC. Translation: CASSFPPDRGVGYTF. Drawing the rest from reference TRBV7-2 and TRBJ1-2, the complete variable domain is GAGVSQSPSNKVTEKGKDVELRCDPISGHTALYWYRQSLGQGLEFLIYFQGNSAPDKSGLPSDRFSAERTGGSVSTLTIQRTQQEDSAVYLCASSFPPDRGVGYTFGSGTRLTVV.

The gene calls are TRBV5-1 and TRBJ1-3; tentatively, D is TRBD1 (5 bases). The CDR3 loop spans 15 amino acids. Germline lookup yields CDR1 SGHRS and CDR2 YFSETQ. Deletions cut 5 bases from V and 3 bases from J, with 15 bases between. CDR3 sequence: CASSSSGNSGNTIYF. CDR3 DNA: TGCGCCAGCAGTTCGTCAGGGAATAGTGGAAACACCATATATTTT.

CDR3 region: CASSVATGGHEQYF. The CDR3 nucleotides are TGTGCCAGCAGCGTAGCTACTGGCGGCCACGAGCAGTACTTC. This sequence joins TRBV9 and TRBJ2-7, with D unresolved. V was shortened by 0 bases and J by 5 bases, with 12 bases between the two germline ends. CDR1 is SGDLS and CDR2 is YYNGEE in the germline V gene. The CDR3 covers 14 residues.

The V gene is TRBV5-6, the J gene TRBJ2-7, with D tentatively TRBD1 (5 bases). Trimming left V 0 bases short and J 6 bases short, with 10 bases between. The CDR3 extends over 13 amino acids. Germline CDR1 and CDR2: SGHDT and YYEEEE. The CDR3 coding sequence is TGTGCCAGCAGCTTGGAAAGGGGCATCGAGCAGTACTTC. It specifies CASSLERGIEQYF.

The chain uses TRBV13 and TRBJ2-7; 8 bases line up with TRBD2. The CDR3 consists of 14 residues. Trimming removed 5 bases from V and 5 bases from J; junction bases left unmatched: 8. Germline V CDR1 and CDR2: PRHDT, FYEKMQ (reference sequence). The CDR3 region has the DNA TGTGCCAGCAGCCACAGCGGGAGTCAAGACGAGCAGTACTTC. Its translation is CASSHSGSQDEQYF.

The chain links TRBV28 to TRBJ2-3; 7 bases agree with TRBD1. Germline V gene lookup returns CDR1 MDHEN and CDR2 SYDVKM. V trimming: 5 bases; J trimming: 0 bases; junction bases outside the gene matches: 8. This CDR3 contains 16 residues. The chain's CDR3 is CASSPNRGPSTDTQYF. The CDR3 region has the DNA TGTGCCAGCAGTCCAAACAGGGGCCCTAGCACAGATACGCAGTATTTT.

The chain uses TRBV19 and TRBJ1-3, with TRBD1 as a possible D gene (6 bases). CDR1 and CDR2 (germline): LNHDA, SQIVND (reference sequence). The length of the CDR3 is 14 residues. Trimming cost V 5 bases and J 4 bases, with 12 bases left between them. The CDR3 loop is CASSLRTEGNTIYF. The CDR3 DNA sequence: TGTGCCAGTAGTCTTCGGACAGAGGGAAACACCATATATTTT.

This chain uses TRBV18 with TRBJ2-5; D is uncertain. The DNA end is more similar to TRBJ2-7, so the J call may be wrong. Germline lookup yields CDR1 KGHSH and CDR2 LQKENI. This CDR3 comprises 13 residues. The DNA of the CDR3 is TGTGCCAGCTCACCTGAAAGCTCCTACGAGCAGTACTTC. Protein sequence: CASSPESSYEQYF.

V gene TRBV27 combines with J gene TRBJ1-1; D may be TRBD1 (5 bases). The germline V gene has CDR1 MNHEY and CDR2 SMNVEV (reference sequence). The CDR3 totals 14 residues. Trimming took off 4 bases at V and 4 bases at J, with 13 bases between the two ends. CDR3 sequence reads: CASSYGGGGTEAFF. The CDR3 coding sequence is TGTGCCAGCAGTTACGGGGGGGGAGGCACTGAAGCTTTCTTT.

Written as DNA, the CDR3 is TGTGCCATCAGTGAACAACAGGGGGAGGTTGGCTACACCTTC. Translated: CAISEQQGEVGYTF. V gene TRBV10-3 combines with J gene TRBJ1-2, with 8 bases aligning to TRBD1. Germline values: CDR1 ENHRY, CDR2 SYGVKD. This CDR3 spans 14 amino acids. J was trimmed by 7 bases and V by 3 bases; bases with no gene match: 7.